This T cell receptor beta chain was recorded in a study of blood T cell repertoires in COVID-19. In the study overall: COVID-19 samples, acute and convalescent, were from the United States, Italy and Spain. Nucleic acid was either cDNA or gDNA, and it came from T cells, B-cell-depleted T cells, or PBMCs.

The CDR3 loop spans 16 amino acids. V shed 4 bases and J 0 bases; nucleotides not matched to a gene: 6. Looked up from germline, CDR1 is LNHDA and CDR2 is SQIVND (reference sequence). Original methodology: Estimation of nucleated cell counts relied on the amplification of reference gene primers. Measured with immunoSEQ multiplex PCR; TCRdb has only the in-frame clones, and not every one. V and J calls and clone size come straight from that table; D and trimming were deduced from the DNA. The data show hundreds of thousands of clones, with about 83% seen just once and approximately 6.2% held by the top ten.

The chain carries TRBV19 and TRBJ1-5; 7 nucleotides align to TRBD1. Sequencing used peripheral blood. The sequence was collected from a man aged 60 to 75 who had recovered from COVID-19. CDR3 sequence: CASSTFGQVSNQPQHF. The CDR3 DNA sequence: TGTGCCAGTAGTACATTTGGACAGGTTAGCAATCAGCCCCAGCATTTT.